The 14 T cell receptor beta chains listed next were all sequenced from one sample in a study of tumor-infiltrating lymphocytes in primary liver carcinoma. The blood RNA (from unsorted whole blood) was obtained, and germline DNA was also extracted. Total RNA amounting to 450 to 550 ng was the source from which TCR beta cDNA was made with a constant-region primer. What produced the TCR beta libraries was three nested multiplex PCR rounds using slightly modified ARM-PCR. Both of the initial two PCR rounds ran for around 9 cycles and employed TRBV1-TRBV30 forward primers alongside a C-beta reverse primer. One entry per CDR3 protein results from TCRdb running MiXCR on the multiplex PCR reads. The table includes approximately 320,000 distinct CDR3 sequences, 45% to 70% detected once. The sample consisted of peripheral blood. Every receptor here comes from a woman under 40 with primary liver carcinoma and hepatitis B virus infection.

This clonotype was seen many times. CDR3 sequence: CASSLAGSTDTQYF. In nucleotides, the CDR3 is TGTGCCAGCAGCTTGGCGGGGAGCACAGATACGCAGTATTTT. The chain couples TRBV5-5 to TRBJ2-3, with D maybe TRBD2 (5 bases). V gave up 0 bases and J gave up 0 bases, with 5 bases separating them. This CDR3 region has 14 residues. In germline, CDR1 is SGHKS, CDR2 YYEKEE (reference sequence).

This clonotype was seen at least ten times. This rearrangement joins TRBV6-6 to TRBJ2-1; D uncertain. CDR3 length equals 12 residues. Per the germline V gene, CDR1 is MNHNY and CDR2 is SVGAGI (reference sequence). V was pared by 1 base and J by 5 bases, with 3 bases between. The CDR3 DNA reads TGTGCCAGCAGTTACTGGGACAATGAGCAGTTCTTC. Translating it yields CASSYWDNEQFF.

Turning to this clonotype: The junction differs from germline at one of its ends, possibly a read error. The J gene is TRBJ1-1, the V gene TRBV11-1, with unresolved D. Germline V CDR1 and CDR2: SGHAT, FQDESV (reference sequence). The CDR3 spans 14 residues. CDR3 region: CTSSRSTDLTEAFF. The CDR3 bases are TGTACCAGCAGCAGGTCCACAGACCTCACTGAGGCTTTCTTT.

The rearrangement joins TRBV5-5 to TRBJ2-6, with no clear D. CDR3 length equals 15 residues. V was cut by 1 base and J by 0 bases, with 5 bases left in between. The V gene's germline CDR1 is SGHKS and CDR2 YYEKEE (reference sequence). CDR3 protein: CASSLWVSGANVLTF. CDR3 sequence (DNA): TGTGCCAGCAGCTTGTGGGTCTCTGGGGCCAACGTCCTGACTTTC.

The chain has TRBV30 and TRBJ1-1, with a possible D match to TRBD1 (5 bases). The CDR3 spans 12 residues. CDR1 is GTSNPN and CDR2 is SVGIG in the germline V gene (reference sequence). CDR3 residues: CVCRRGETEAFF. The CDR3 coding sequence is TGTGTCTGTCGACGGGGGGAGACTGAAGCTTTCTTT.

The chain is built from TRBV11-2 and TRBJ1-1, with D uncertain. Germline loops: CDR1 SGHAT, CDR2 FQNNGV. Between the trimmed V and J ends, which lost 4 bases and 10 bases, there was a span of 22 bases. The CDR3 runs to 15 residues. CDR3 sequence: CASSSLRGFNNGAFF. The CDR3 DNA reads as TGTGCCAGCAGCTCGCTGCGGGGTTTTAACAATGGAGCTTTCTTT.

This clonotype appeared a few times. The V and J genes are TRBV7-8 and TRBJ2-1; possible D gene TRBD1, 5 bases. This CDR3 has 12 amino acids. Germline values: CDR1 SGHVS, CDR2 FQNEAQ. V was pared by 5 bases and J by 11 bases, with 13 bases between. The CDR3 bases are TGTGCCAGCAGCGGGGCCAGGTATCAGCAGTTCTTC. It specifies CASSGARYQQFF. The full variable domain, its missing parts supplied by reference TRBV7-8 and TRBJ2-1, is GAGVSQSPRYKVAKRGQDVALRCDPISGHVSLFWYQQALGQGPEFLTYFQNEAQLDKSGLPSDRFFAERPEGSVSTLKIQRTQQEDSAVYLCASSGARYQQFFGPGTRLTVL.

This clonotype appeared a few times. The gene calls are TRBV4-1 and TRBJ2-7; TRBD1 is a possible D gene (6 bases). V was shortened by 2 bases and J by 3 bases, with 11 bases between the two germline ends. CDR1 is MGHRA, CDR2 YSYEKL, per germline. The CDR3 spans 14 residues. CDR3 bases: TGCGCCAGCAGCCAAACAGGGACCCACTACGAGCAGTACTTC. Its protein is CASSQTGTHYEQYF.

Worth noting for this clonotype: The junction differs from germline at one of its ends, possibly a read error. The chain uses TRBV11-2 and TRBJ1-6; D gene unclear. Germline V CDR1 and CDR2: SGHAT, FQNNGV. The length of the CDR3 is 15 residues. The CDR3 is CAGSLSGSRNSPLHF. The CDR3 DNA is TGTGCCGGCAGCTTATCAGGCAGCAGGAATTCACCCCTCCACTTT.

About this clonotype: A read error may account for a junction end that differs from germline. V and J are TRBV29-1 and TRBJ2-7; D is possibly TRBD1 (6 bases). The CDR3 consists of 13 residues. The V gene's germline CDR1 is SQVTM and CDR2 ANQGSEA. The CDR3 loop is CGVEGDKSYEQYF. The CDR3 nucleotides are TGCGGCGTTGAAGGGGACAAGTCCTACGAGCAGTACTTT.

This clonotype was detected a few times. The chain couples TRBV6-1 to TRBJ2-1; the D gene is possibly TRBD2 (6 bases). CDR3 length: 15 residues. Trimming pared 0 bases from V and 8 bases from J, leaving 14 bases between. Germline CDR1 and CDR2: MNHNS and SASEGT. CDR3 nucleotide sequence: TGTGCCAGCAGTGAAGCCGGACTACTCGCCGATGAGCAGTTCTTC. Translation: CASSEAGLLADEQFF.

As to this clonotype: This may stem from a read error, because a much larger clone lies one nucleotide away. The CDR3 loop reads CASSGNAEAFF. In DNA form, the CDR3 reads TGTGCCAGCTCCGGGAACGCTGAAGCTTTCTTT. The chain uses TRBV6-1 and TRBJ1-1; D uncertain. Germline V gene sequence: CDR1 MNHNS, CDR2 SASEGT. The CDR3 covers 11 residues.

The chain couples TRBV5-4 to TRBJ2-3; D remains unclear. The CDR3 loop spans 15 amino acids. Trimming removed 0 bases from V and 2 bases from J, with 10 bases in between. The germline V gene has CDR1 SGHNT and CDR2 YYREEE (reference sequence). The CDR3: CASSLGGRNTDTQYF. The CDR3 nucleotides read TGTGCCAGCAGCTTGGGTGGCAGGAACACAGATACGCAGTATTTT.

This clonotype was detected ten times or more. The chain has TRBV29-1 and TRBJ2-5, with TRBD1 matching over 10 bases. J was trimmed by 5 bases and V by 0 bases; bases with no gene match: 3. The CDR3 has 14 residues. CDR1 is SQVTM, CDR2 ANQGSEA, per germline. The CDR3 nucleotides read TGCAGCGTTGAAGATCGGGGACAGGGGGAGACCCAGTACTTC. Translated, it gives CSVEDRGQGETQYF.